This T cell receptor (beta chain) was sequenced for a study of identical twins. The study's findings and limits: In beta out-of-frame sequences, the excess sharing between twins was weaker.

Trimming left V 2 bases short and J 10 bases short, with 14 bases between. This CDR3 region has 13 residues. The germline gives CDR1 SEHNR, CDR2 FQNEAQ (reference sequence). In TCRdb, the 5' RACE reads were re-called with MiXCR into one record per CDR3 protein. This table has under 800,000 distinct CDR3 sequences, around 20% appearing once. This clonotype was counted at least ten times. The antigen remains undetermined. In addition, the sample was reused for a study of T cells expressing NK-cell markers. That source reports: Seven donors tested HCMV-seropositive and one tested seronegative among the eight sequenced. The CD3+CD56-NKG2C+ fraction of a handful of donors was also led by these clonotypes.

The chain is built from TRBV7-9 and TRBJ1-1, with TRBD1 as a possible D gene (5 bases). Input material: PBMCs. This TCR was sampled from a young woman in good health. The CDR3 here is CASSLFSGVAAFF. The CDR3 nucleotides read TGTGCCAGCAGCTTATTTTCGGGGGTTGCAGCTTTCTTT.